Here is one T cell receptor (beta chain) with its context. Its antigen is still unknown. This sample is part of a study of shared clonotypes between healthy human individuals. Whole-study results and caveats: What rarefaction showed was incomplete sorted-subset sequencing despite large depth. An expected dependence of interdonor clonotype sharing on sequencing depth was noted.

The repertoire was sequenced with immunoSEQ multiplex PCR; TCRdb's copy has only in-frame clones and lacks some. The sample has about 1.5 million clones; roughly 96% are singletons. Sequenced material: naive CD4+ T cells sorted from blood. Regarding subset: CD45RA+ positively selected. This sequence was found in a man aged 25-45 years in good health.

The CDR3 nucleotides are TGTGCCAGCAGCGGAGGACGGGACAGGGGGGACAATGAGCAGTTCTTC. This gives the protein CASSGGRDRGDNEQFF. This rearrangement joins TRBV9 to TRBJ2-1; 11 bases match TRBD1. The CDR3 consists of 16 residues. Looked up from germline, CDR1 is SGDLS and CDR2 is YYNGEE. V shed 3 bases, J shed 5 bases, and the junction held 7 bases outside the gene matches.